The clone carrying this T cell receptor beta chain was counted between two and nine times. The antigen is unknown. This record comes from a study of neoadjuvant anti-PD-1 for oral cavity cancer. On the study more broadly: Around day 43, patients without progression received a fourth nivolumab dose before surgery.

This table comes from immunoSEQ multiplex PCR, and its TCRdb copy is limited to in-frame clones, with some not included. The sample lists approximately 23,000 clones; 40% to 45% were seen once. The CDR3 length is 14 residues. V was trimmed by 10 bases and J by 0 bases, leaving 13 bases between them. Per germline, CDR1 MDHEN and CDR2 SYDVKM. Broader study findings: Post-treatment tumors with larger preexisting clones showed more shrinkage.

Regarding time point: after neoadjuvant nivolumab, at surgical resection. Cohort: HPV-negative, locally advanced oral cavity squamous cell carcinoma patients. This sequence was found in a person aged 40 to 85 with oral cavity squamous cell carcinoma. The chain has TRBV28 and TRBJ1-3; D is perhaps TRBD1 (6 bases). Material: tumor tissue, obtained after nivolumab (anti-PD-1) treatment. In DNA form, the CDR3 reads TGTGCCACCCGAGGGGGGAGCTCTGGAAACACCATATATTTT. Translating it yields CATRGGSSGNTIYF.